This is a list of T cell receptor beta chains from one sample in a study of T cell clones after liver transplantation. Sequenced by immunoSEQ multiplex PCR; TCRdb stores in-frame clones only, minus some. This table has tens of thousands of clones, roughly nine tenths appearing once. The sequenced sample was CD8+ T cells from blood, obtained 12 months after liver transplant. Receptors were obtained from a human patient who received a liver transplant. Some of these T cells may belong to the graft donor. The CDR3 runs from the conserved cysteine through the conserved F or W. Each record gives: V gene, clone size, D gene, J gene, CDR3 DNA, CDR3 protein. The D gene is left open where the match is weak. Part of the rows lack a size; the others show once, few, many or a class for expanded clones.

V gene: TRBV27
clone size: NA
D gene: TRBD2
J gene: TRBJ2-7
CDR3 DNA: TGTGCCAGCAGTTTCAATGGACTAGGGCCGAGGGAGGACGAGCAGTACTTC
CDR3 protein: CASSFNGLGPREDEQYF

V gene: TRBV7-9
clone size: NA
D gene: NA
J gene: TRBJ2-7
CDR3 DNA: TGTGCCAGCAGCTTAGGGGGGCGAGGGGAGCAGTACTTC
CDR3 protein: CASSLGGRGEQYF

V gene: TRBV5-1
clone size: NA
D gene: NA
J gene: TRBJ2-2
CDR3 DNA: TGCGCCAGCAGCTTGGTGAGCGGGGAGCTGTTTTTT
CDR3 protein: CASSLVSGELFF

V gene: TRBV19
clone size: NA
D gene: NA
J gene: TRBJ2-7
CDR3 DNA: TGTGCCAGTAGTATGCTCACAGGCCACGAGCAGTACTTC
CDR3 protein: CASSMLTGHEQYF

V gene: TRBV5-8
clone size: NA
D gene: TRBD1
J gene: TRBJ1-1
CDR3 DNA: TGTGCCAGCAGCCCAGGGGGCCCCGGCGCTGAAGCTTTCTTT
CDR3 protein: CASSPGGPGAEAFF

V gene: TRBV27
clone size: few
D gene: NA
J gene: TRBJ1-5
CDR3 DNA: TGTGCCAGCAGCTGGGCGCGGGGAACGCAACCCCAGCATTTT
CDR3 protein: CASSWARGTQPQHF

V gene: TRBV19
clone size: few
D gene: NA
J gene: TRBJ1-5
CDR3 DNA: TGTGCCAGTAGTATGAACAGCAATCAGCCCCAGCATTTT
CDR3 protein: CASSMNSNQPQHF

V gene: TRBV9
clone size: few
D gene: NA
J gene: TRBJ1-1
CDR3 DNA: TGTGCCAGCAGCCCTCGTCGGGACACTGAAGCTTTCTTT
CDR3 protein: CASSPRRDTEAFF

V gene: TRBV2
clone size: NA
D gene: TRBD2
J gene: TRBJ2-1
CDR3 DNA: TGTGCCAGCAGGGATCCGGGACTAGCGGGAGATGAGCAGTTCTTC
CDR3 protein: CASRDPGLAGDEQFF

V gene: TRBV7-6
clone size: NA
D gene: NA
J gene: TRBJ2-1
CDR3 DNA: TGTGCCAGCAGCTTCGGAGGGGAGCAGTTCTTC
CDR3 protein: CASSFGGEQFF

V gene: TRBV7-9
clone size: medium-sized
D gene: NA
J gene: TRBJ2-7
CDR3 DNA: TGTGCCAGCAGCTTAGCGGACTACGAGCAGTACTTC
CDR3 protein: CASSLADYEQYF

V gene: TRBV27
clone size: NA
D gene: NA
J gene: TRBJ1-1
CDR3 DNA: TGTGCCAGTTACGTCAGGGGCGGGAGGAACACTGAAGCTTTCTTT
CDR3 protein: CASYVRGGRNTEAFF

V gene: TRBV28
clone size: NA
D gene: NA
J gene: TRBJ2-7
CDR3 DNA: TGTGCCAGCAGTCTTGAGGGGGGCAGGAGCTCCTACGAGCAGTACTTC
CDR3 protein: CASSLEGGRSSYEQYF

V gene: TRBV11-2
clone size: NA
D gene: TRBD1
J gene: TRBJ1-1
CDR3 DNA: TGTGCCAGCAGCCTGGGGACAGGGGGCTTTGGGGCTTTCTTT
CDR3 protein: CASSLGTGGFGAFF

V gene: TRBV6-1
clone size: NA
D gene: NA
J gene: TRBJ2-1
CDR3 DNA: TGTGCCAGCAGGACCTGGGGGGCCAATGAGCAGTTCTTC
CDR3 protein: CASRTWGANEQFF

V gene: TRBV11-2
clone size: NA
D gene: NA
J gene: TRBJ2-2
CDR3 DNA: TGTGCCAGCAGCTTATATGCCCCGAACACCGGGGAGCTGTTTTTT
CDR3 protein: CASSLYAPNTGELFF

V gene: TRBV4-1
clone size: NA
D gene: NA
J gene: TRBJ2-7
CDR3 DNA: TGCGCCAGCAGCCAGAGGGGCCTTATGGATCACGAGCAGTACTTC
CDR3 protein: CASSQRGLMDHEQYF

V gene: TRBV7-9
clone size: few
D gene: TRBD1
J gene: TRBJ1-4
CDR3 DNA: TGTGCCAGCAGCTACCGGGACAGGGGAGAAAAACTGTTTTTT
CDR3 protein: CASSYRDRGEKLFF

V gene: TRBV7-9
clone size: NA
D gene: NA
J gene: TRBJ1-1
CDR3 DNA: TGTGCCAGCAGCTTAGAGGAGGGGAACACTGAAGCTTTCTTT
CDR3 protein: CASSLEEGNTEAFF

V gene: TRBV7-2
clone size: NA
D gene: TRBD2
J gene: TRBJ2-7
CDR3 DNA: TGTGCCAGCAGCGCCGCTAGCGGGTGGTACGAGCAGTACTTC
CDR3 protein: CASSAASGWYEQYF

V gene: TRBV19
clone size: few
D gene: NA
J gene: TRBJ2-1
CDR3 DNA: TGTGCCAGTAGTATTGACGGAACATCCTACAATGAGCAGTTCTTC
CDR3 protein: CASSIDGTSYNEQFF

V gene: TRBV28
clone size: NA
D gene: NA
J gene: TRBJ1-5
CDR3 DNA: TGTGCCAGCAGTTTAGGGCAGGGGTTCAGGCAGCCCCAGCATTTT
CDR3 protein: CASSLGQGFRQPQHF

V gene: TRBV4-3
clone size: NA
D gene: NA
J gene: TRBJ2-1
CDR3 DNA: TGCGCCAGCAGCCCCCCCCTGGCGGGACCTCTCAATGAGCAGTTCTTC
CDR3 protein: CASSPPLAGPLNEQFF

V gene: TRBV18
clone size: NA
D gene: TRBD2
J gene: TRBJ2-1
CDR3 DNA: TGTGCCAGCTCACCACCGAGTCAGCGGGAGGAGCTGGATGAGCAGTTCTTC
CDR3 protein: CASSPPSQREELDEQFF

V gene: TRBV29-1
clone size: NA
D gene: NA
J gene: TRBJ1-2
CDR3 DNA: TGCAGCGTCCTCCGGAAAAATATCAGGGCGACATTCGACTATGGCTACACCTTC
CDR3 protein: CSVLRKNIRATFDYGYTF

V gene: TRBV28
clone size: few
D gene: NA
J gene: TRBJ1-4
CDR3 DNA: TGTGCCAGCTCCGCGGATACTAATGAAAAACTGTTTTTT
CDR3 protein: CASSADTNEKLFF

V gene: TRBV5-6
clone size: NA
D gene: TRBD1
J gene: TRBJ2-2
CDR3 DNA: TGTGCCAGCAGCTTGAGACAGGGGCGTCGGAACACCGGGGAGCTGTTTTTT
CDR3 protein: CASSLRQGRRNTGELFF

V gene: TRBV5-6
clone size: NA
D gene: NA
J gene: TRBJ1-2
CDR3 DNA: TGTGCCAGCAGAGGGTTCGGCGGCGGGGGGGGCTACACCTTC
CDR3 protein: CASRGFGGGGGYTF

V gene: TRBV27
clone size: NA
D gene: NA
J gene: TRBJ1-5
CDR3 DNA: TGTGCCAGCAGGAATGGGGGGCGCGGGCAGCCCCAGCATTTT
CDR3 protein: CASRNGGRGQPQHF

V gene: TRBV11-2
clone size: NA
D gene: NA
J gene: TRBJ1-1
CDR3 DNA: TGTGCCAGCAGCTTAGGGCTGGGGGTGAACACTGAAGCTTTCTTT
CDR3 protein: CASSLGLGVNTEAFF

V gene: TRBV28
clone size: NA
D gene: TRBD2
J gene: TRBJ2-7
CDR3 DNA: TGTGCCACGGAGGGACTAGCGGGGGACTGGGGCTCCTACGAGCAGTACTTC
CDR3 protein: CATEGLAGDWGSYEQYF

V gene: TRBV6-6
clone size: NA
D gene: NA
J gene: TRBJ1-1
CDR3 DNA: TGTGCCAGCAGGGACCCGGAGGCTGAAGCTTTCTTT
CDR3 protein: CASRDPEAEAFF

V gene: TRBV27
clone size: NA
D gene: NA
J gene: TRBJ1-1
CDR3 DNA: TGTGCCAGCAGTGGGGGACACCTGGGCACTGAAGCTTTCTTT
CDR3 protein: CASSGGHLGTEAFF

V gene: TRBV5-6
clone size: NA
D gene: NA
J gene: TRBJ2-7
CDR3 DNA: TGTGCCAGCAGCTTGGAGGGCACCCCCTACGAGCAGTACTTC
CDR3 protein: CASSLEGTPYEQYF

V gene: TRBV2
clone size: NA
D gene: NA
J gene: TRBJ2-7
CDR3 DNA: TGTGCCAGCATCCTCAAGGGGGTTCCCTACGAGCAGTACTTC
CDR3 protein: CASILKGVPYEQYF

V gene: TRBV21-1
clone size: NA
D gene: NA
J gene: TRBJ2-1
CDR3 DNA: TGTGCCAGCAGCAAAAGACCGGGGAATGAGCAGTTCTTC
CDR3 protein: CASSKRPGNEQFF

V gene: TRBV28
clone size: NA
D gene: TRBD2
J gene: TRBJ2-7
CDR3 DNA: TGTGCCAGCAGTGAAGTAGCGGGAGCTCCCTACGAGCAGTACTTC
CDR3 protein: CASSEVAGAPYEQYF

V gene: TRBV7-7
clone size: NA
D gene: NA
J gene: TRBJ2-3
CDR3 DNA: TGTGCCAGCAGCAGAATGCCTTTGCAGGCTGAGGATACGCAGTATTTT
CDR3 protein: CASSRMPLQAEDTQYF

V gene: TRBV19
clone size: NA
D gene: TRBD1
J gene: TRBJ2-7
CDR3 DNA: TGTGCCGTCAGCCCTCGGGACAGGGGGCAAACTCCATACGAGCAGTACTTC
CDR3 protein: CAVSPRDRGQTPYEQYF

V gene: TRBV19
clone size: NA
D gene: NA
J gene: TRBJ2-7
CDR3 DNA: TGTGCCAGTAGTATAGGCCCACCCTACGAGCAGTACTTC
CDR3 protein: CASSIGPPYEQYF

V gene: TRBV9
clone size: NA
D gene: NA
J gene: TRBJ2-7
CDR3 DNA: TGTGCCAGCAGCGTAGGTCCAGGGCCTACCTACGAGCAGTACTTC
CDR3 protein: CASSVGPGPTYEQYF

V gene: TRBV9
clone size: NA
D gene: NA
J gene: TRBJ2-1
CDR3 DNA: TGTGCCAGCAGCGCCGCAGGGTCCCATGAGCAGTTCTTC
CDR3 protein: CASSAAGSHEQFF

V gene: TRBV19
clone size: NA
D gene: NA
J gene: TRBJ2-7
CDR3 DNA: TGTGCCAGTAGTTCGGGTTCTTGGGTCGAGCAGTACTTC
CDR3 protein: CASSSGSWVEQYF

V gene: TRBV27
clone size: NA
D gene: NA
J gene: TRBJ2-7
CDR3 DNA: TGTGCCAGCTGGGGACTCGCCCCTTACGAGCAGTACTTC
CDR3 protein: CASWGLAPYEQYF

V gene: TRBV9
clone size: NA
D gene: TRBD1
J gene: TRBJ2-1
CDR3 DNA: TGTGCCAGCAGCCCTGGGACAGGGGACAATGAGCAGTTCTTC
CDR3 protein: CASSPGTGDNEQFF

V gene: TRBV7-9
clone size: NA
D gene: NA
J gene: TRBJ2-1
CDR3 DNA: TGTGCCAGCAGCCTATCCTACAATGAGCAGTTCTTC
CDR3 protein: CASSLSYNEQFF

V gene: TRBV19
clone size: few
D gene: TRBD1
J gene: TRBJ1-1
CDR3 DNA: TGTGCCAGTAGTTTCGGGACAGGGAACACTGAAGCTTTCTTT
CDR3 protein: CASSFGTGNTEAFF

V gene: TRBV13
clone size: NA
D gene: NA
J gene: TRBJ1-1
CDR3 DNA: TGTGCCAGCAGCTTAGGGGGAGGGGCGGGAGCTTTCTTT
CDR3 protein: CASSLGGGAGAFF

V gene: TRBV5-6
clone size: NA
D gene: NA
J gene: TRBJ1-2
CDR3 DNA: TGTGCCAGCACCTCGGGGGGTGGCTACACCTTC
CDR3 protein: CASTSGGGYTF

V gene: TRBV5-1
clone size: NA
D gene: NA
J gene: TRBJ1-1
CDR3 DNA: TGCGCCAGCAGCACTCAGGGAACTGAAGCTTTCTTT
CDR3 protein: CASSTQGTEAFF

V gene: TRBV19
clone size: large
D gene: NA
J gene: TRBJ1-1
CDR3 DNA: TGTGCCAGTAATCTGGGAAGCACTGAAGCTTTCTTT
CDR3 protein: CASNLGSTEAFF

V gene: TRBV28
clone size: NA
D gene: NA
J gene: TRBJ2-1
CDR3 DNA: TGTGCCAGCAGTCCCACCCCTGAGGGAGAGCAGTTCTTC
CDR3 protein: CASSPTPEGEQFF

V gene: TRBV19
clone size: NA
D gene: NA
J gene: TRBJ2-7
CDR3 DNA: TGTGCCAGTAGTATGACCAACGGCCACGAGCAGTACTTC
CDR3 protein: CASSMTNGHEQYF

V gene: TRBV7-2
clone size: NA
D gene: NA
J gene: TRBJ2-7
CDR3 DNA: TGTGCCAGCAGCTTAGGATTGAGGGGCGAGCAGTACTTC
CDR3 protein: CASSLGLRGEQYF

V gene: TRBV25-1
clone size: NA
D gene: NA
J gene: TRBJ2-3
CDR3 DNA: TGTGCCAGCAGTGAAGGAGCAGGGATTACAGATACGCAGTATTTT
CDR3 protein: CASSEGAGITDTQYF

V gene: TRBV19
clone size: NA
D gene: NA
J gene: TRBJ2-7
CDR3 DNA: TGTGCCAGTAGTATAGATGACAGGAACTACGAGCAGTACTTC
CDR3 protein: CASSIDDRNYEQYF